This T cell receptor (beta chain) was recorded in a study of OX40 agonist ivuxolimab in advanced cancers. Study-level information: Treatment of patients was with ivuxolimab, an agonistic anti-OX40 (CD134) antibody. With a range of roughly 20 to 85, age averaged about 59 years, and about 83% were male.

Some clones are missing from TCRdb's copy, which holds only in-frame ones; the method was immunoSEQ multiplex PCR. The sample shows tens of thousands of clones, 85% of them seen only once. Notes on the study in general: The study observed clonal expansion of CD4+ and CD8+ blood T cells by week 6 at 0.1 to 3.0 mg/kg. Expanded clones belonging to CD8+ T cells outnumbered, on average, those of CD4+.

A remark on this clone: The target antigen is unknown.

The CDR3 has 14 amino acids. CDR1 SQVTM and CDR2 ANQGSEA come from the germline V gene. Trimming cost V 7 bases and J 0 bases, with 13 bases left between them. The chain uses TRBV29-1 and TRBJ1-3, with D perhaps TRBD1 (5 bases). This TCR was sampled from an adult with an advanced solid tumor such as melanoma, head and neck, liver or kidney cancer. This specimen consisted of CD4+ or CD8+ T cells sorted from blood, obtained in a trial of the OX40 agonist ivuxolimab. The CDR3, as DNA: TGCAGCGCGGTGGGACCGTTCTCTGGAAACACCATATATTTT. It codes for CSAVGPFSGNTIYF.